This TCR beta chain comes out of a study of T cell repertoires in cytomegalovirus infection. In the study overall: Both CMV infection and a matching HLA type were indicated by public TCR beta signatures.

Each CDR3 protein gets one entry after TCRdb re-called the reads with MiXCR. The profile shows approximately 70,000 distinct CDR3 sequences, about 4% of them singletons. This clonotype showed up many times. Germline CDR1 reads SGHTA; CDR2 reads FQGNSA. The CDR3 length is 14 residues. Trimming pared 1 base from V and 6 bases from J, leaving 9 bases between. The chain uses TRBV7-2 and TRBJ1-4; no definite D call. The sequenced sample was PBMCs. The sequence came from a human donor in good health (CMV status not recorded). Some clones in this sample may be carry-over from other donors' samples. The DNA of the CDR3 is TGTGCCAGCAGCTTAGGGGGAACCTATGAAAAACTGTTTTTT. This codes for CASSLGGTYEKLFF. Variable domain in full (rest from reference TRBV7-2 and TRBJ1-4): GAGVSQSPSNKVTEKGKDVELRCDPISGHTALYWYRQSLGQGLEFLIYFQGNSAPDKSGLPSDRFSAERTGGSVSTLTIQRTQQEDSAVYLCASSLGGTYEKLFFGSGTQLSVL.